These 5 T cell receptor beta chains were sequenced from one sample in a study of early T cells in non-severe SARS-CoV-2 infection (dated by TCRdb to the early 2020s). Libraries came from 5' RACE. TCRdb names NextSeq 500 as the instrument used. The public reads were reprocessed in TCRdb via fastp at Q25 and MiXCR, keeping in-frame beta chains. For every CDR3 protein sequence, its rows merge into one entry that carries the most common genes and DNA. Within this sample are 70,000 to 90,000 distinct CDR3 sequences, with about 10% of them counted one time only. Over 7% of the sample rests with the top ten. The sequenced sample was whole blood, obtained at baseline. These receptors were collected from an adult who was a healthcare worker with PCR-confirmed SARS-CoV-2 infection or an uninfected control (not recorded which).

This clonotype was counted between two and nine times. This chain links TRBV6-6 with TRBJ2-7, with D maybe TRBD1 (6 bases). Trimming stripped 5 bases from V and 7 bases from J, with 18 bases between. From germline, CDR1 is MNHNY and CDR2 SVGAGI (reference sequence). CDR3 size: 14 residues. The CDR3 reads CASSTWDKGGEQYF. DNA of the CDR3: TGTGCCAGCAGTACCTGGGACAAAGGGGGAGAGCAGTACTTC.

The V call is TRBV7-3, the J call TRBJ1-2; 7 bases fit TRBD1. Germline CDR1 reads SGHTA; CDR2 reads FQGTGA. V shed 8 bases and J 4 bases; nucleotides not matched to a gene: 1. The CDR3 is 11 residues long. The CDR3 sequence: CASGDSYGYTF. The CDR3 DNA is TGTGCCAGCGGGGACAGCTATGGCTACACCTTC.

This clonotype has more than one count but fewer than ten. This rearrangement joins TRBV6-5 to TRBJ2-7, with 9 nucleotides matching TRBD1. The CDR3 covers 15 residues. Germline V gene lookup returns CDR1 MNHEY and CDR2 SVGAGI. V was pared by 6 bases and J by 3 bases, with 9 bases of the junction left unmatched. CDR3 loop: CASSSAGTGSYEQYF. CDR3 bases: TGTGCCAGCAGCTCAGCCGGGACAGGGAGCTACGAGCAGTACTTC.

The chain combines TRBV6-5 with TRBJ2-5, with a weak D call TRBD1 (5 bases). With 0 bases removed from V and 3 bases from J, the gap between germline ends came to 8 bases. The CDR3 has 14 amino acids. Germline-derived CDR1 and CDR2 are MNHEY and SVGAGI. CDR3 sequence (DNA): TGTGCCAGCAGTTACTCGACAGCAGAAGAGACCCAGTACTTC. Its protein is CASSYSTAEETQYF.

This chain links TRBV7-2 with TRBJ2-7; 8 nucleotides align to TRBD2. J lost 4 bases, V lost 4 bases, and 3 bases had no gene match. This CDR3 comprises 13 residues. Germline CDR1 is SGHTA and CDR2 is FQGNSA. The CDR3 coding sequence is TGTGCCAGCAGCTCAAGCGGGGGTTACGAGCAGTACTTC. Protein product: CASSSSGGYEQYF.